This T cell receptor (beta chain) was sequenced in a study of blood T cell repertoires in COVID-19. Original analysis: Amplifying reference gene primers gave estimates of nucleated cell counts. The method was immunoSEQ multiplex PCR; TCRdb's version includes in-frame clones alone and lacks a portion of them. V, J and clone size reflect that table, while D and trimming were determined from the DNA. The table includes approximately 200,000 clones, roughly 85% detected once. The germline V gene has CDR1 SGHTA and CDR2 FQGNSA. This CDR3 is 13 amino acids long. The V and J ends lost 5 bases and 1 base respectively, with 8 bases between them.

Sequencing was done on a sample of PBMCs or T cells enriched from blood (not recorded which). J is TRBJ1-1 and V is TRBV7-2; D is undetermined. This clonotype was sampled from a man aged 25-45 years who had recovered from COVID-19. CDR3 sequence (DNA): TGTGCCAGCAGCAGCCCGAGGAACACTGAAGCTTTCTTT. It yields the protein CASSSPRNTEAFF.